This entry lists 26 T cell receptor beta chains sequenced from one sample in a study of blood T cell repertoires in COVID-19. Sequencing used immunoSEQ multiplex PCR; TCRdb keeps in-frame clones, though not all of them. Among fewer than 200,000 clones listed, under 85% were seen once. Sample: peripheral blood. Receptors originate from a man in his sixties who had recovered from COVID-19.

The chain carries TRBV7-3 and TRBJ1-6, with TRBD1 matching over 7 bases. Germline V CDR1 and CDR2: SGHTA, FQGTGA. Trimming removed 0 bases from V and 5 bases from J; junction bases left unmatched: 1. This CDR3 has 15 amino acids. CDR3 nucleotides: TGTGCCAGCAGCTTAACAGGGGGCAATAATTCACCCCTCCACTTT. This sequence encodes CASSLTGGNNSPLHF.

This chain joins TRBV27 and TRBJ2-5; TRBD1 is a possible D gene (5 bases). With 2 bases removed from V and 1 base from J, the gap between germline ends came to 11 bases. CDR1 and CDR2 from the germline V gene are MNHEY and SMNVEV (reference sequence). CDR3 length: 15 residues. CDR3 DNA sequence: TGTGCCAGCAGTTTAATAGGAAGGGGCCAAGAGACCCAGTACTTC. Protein sequence: CASSLIGRGQETQYF.

The chain carries TRBV7-2 and TRBJ2-1; 8 bases match TRBD2. CDR3 length: 14 residues. V shed 5 bases, J shed 5 bases, and the junction held 5 bases outside the gene matches. Germline V gives CDR1 SGHTA, CDR2 FQGNSA. In nucleotides, the CDR3 is TGTGCCAGCAGCCGCCCGGGGGGGAACAATGAGCAGTTCTTC. It translates to CASSRPGGNNEQFF. The whole variable domain, remainder taken from reference TRBV7-2 and TRBJ2-1, is GAGVSQSPSNKVTEKGKDVELRCDPISGHTALYWYRQSLGQGLEFLIYFQGNSAPDKSGLPSDRFSAERTGGSVSTLTIQRTQQEDSAVYLCASSRPGGNNEQFFGPGTRLTVL.

This rearrangement joins TRBV10-2 to TRBJ2-2; D not certain. This CDR3 has 16 amino acids. Germline values: CDR1 WSHSY, CDR2 SAAADI. V was cut by 6 bases and J by 1 base, with 15 bases left in between. CDR3 region: CASRPTPPGNTGELFF. CDR3 nucleotide sequence: TGCGCCAGCAGACCCACTCCCCCGGGGAACACCGGGGAGCTGTTTTTT.

The gene calls are TRBV12-3 or TRBV12-4 and TRBJ2-5; TRBD1 aligns across 8 bases. V lost 6 bases to trimming and J lost 7 bases; unmatched junction nucleotides: 7. The CDR3 contains 13 residues. This CDR3 is CASRGTGGGTQYF. The CDR3 coding sequence is TGTGCCAGCAGAGGGACAGGCGGTGGGACCCAGTACTTC.

The sample holds a few counts of this clone. The genes are TRBV4-2 and TRBJ2-2; 11 bases match TRBD2. Germline CDR1 is LGHNA and CDR2 is YNFKEQ. The CDR3 length is 17 residues. J was trimmed by 4 bases and V by 0 bases; bases with no gene match: 4. The CDR3 nucleotides are TGTGCCAGCAGCCAAGACCCACTAGCGGGGGCCACCGGGGAGCTGTTTTTT. Translation: CASSQDPLAGATGELFF.

Of note for this clone: Relative to the germline gene, one junction end is altered; a read error may explain this. J is TRBJ2-1 and V is TRBV28, with TRBD1 matching over 9 bases. Germline CDR1 MDHEN, CDR2 SYDVKM. The CDR3 is 13 residues long. The CDR3 here is CASSLMFDRGTVF. As DNA, the CDR3 is TGTGCCAGCAGTTTAATGTTTGACAGGGGGACTGTCTTC. Together with reference TRBV28 and TRBJ2-1, the CDR3 gives the full variable domain: DVKVTQSSRYLVKRTGEKVFLECVQDMDHENMFWYRQDPGLGLRLIYFSYDVKMKEKGDIPEGYSVSREKKERFSLILESASTNQTSMYLCASSLMFDRGTVFGPGTRLTVL.

V and J are TRBV4-3 and TRBJ1-2; TRBD1 is a possible D gene (5 bases). V was cut by 1 base and J by 3 bases, with 12 bases left in between. CDR1 and CDR2 from the germline V gene are LGHNA and YSLEER. The CDR3 has 15 amino acids. For the CDR3, the DNA is TGCGCCAGCAGCCAAGCGGAGGGGTCGGACTATGGCTACACCTTC. Protein product: CASSQAEGSDYGYTF.

The chain carries TRBV5-6 and TRBJ1-1; TRBD1 matches 9 bases. V trimming: 0 bases; J trimming: 3 bases; junction bases outside the gene matches: 9. CDR1 and CDR2 from the germline V gene are SGHDT and YYEEEE. The CDR3 spans 17 residues. This CDR3 is CASSLDRGRYLDTEAFF. The CDR3, as DNA: TGTGCCAGCAGCTTGGACAGGGGGCGTTATTTGGACACTGAAGCTTTCTTT.

As to this clone: One end of the junction fails to match germline, which may point to a read error. The chain carries TRBV7-7 and TRBJ1-5, with TRBD1 matching 8 bases. This CDR3 spans 18 amino acids. Germline CDR1 and CDR2: SSHAT and FNYEAQ (reference sequence). In DNA form, the CDR3 reads TGTGCTAGCACCTCACTAATCGGACAGGGTGTTTCGAATCAGCCCCAGCATTTT. Amino acids: CASTSLIGQGVSNQPQHF.

This clone was picked up a small number of times. CDR3 sequence: CASSLAGDSSPQHF. DNA of the CDR3: TGTGCCAGCAGCTTAGCAGGAGACTCCAGCCCCCAGCATTTT. The chain uses TRBV7-9 and TRBJ1-5; no reliable D call. Trimming took off 0 bases at V and 10 bases at J, with 13 bases between the two ends. The CDR3 is 14 amino acids. Germline assignment: CDR1 SEHNR and CDR2 FQNEAQ (reference sequence).

The chain recombines TRBV30 with TRBJ2-2, with TRBD2 as a possible D gene (5 bases). The CDR3 totals 14 residues. Trimming removed 5 bases at V and 3 bases at J, with 13 bases between. CDR1 is GTSNPN and CDR2 is SVGIG in the germline V gene (reference sequence). The DNA for the CDR3 is TGTGCCTGGGGAACCCCGGGGTACACCGGGGAGCTGTTTTTT. Translating it yields CAWGTPGYTGELFF.

The gene calls are TRBV9 and TRBJ1-2, with D perhaps matching TRBD1 (5 bases). The V and J ends lost 0 bases and 7 bases respectively, with 13 bases between them. Germline V lookup: CDR1 SGDLS, CDR2 YYNGEE. The CDR3 covers 14 residues. The CDR3 loop reads CASSVDGRAFGYTF. CDR3 in DNA: TGTGCCAGCAGCGTAGATGGCAGGGCTTTTGGCTACACCTTC.

The chain couples TRBV12-5 to TRBJ2-2, with 8 bases aligning to TRBD1. V trimming: 1 base; J trimming: 7 bases; junction bases outside the gene matches: 5. The germline V gene encodes CDR1 LGHNT and CDR2 FRNRAP. CDR3 size: 15 residues. This CDR3 is CASGLGQGAIGELFF. The CDR3 bases are TGTGCTAGTGGTTTGGGGCAGGGGGCGATCGGGGAGCTGTTTTTT.

The chain carries TRBV27 and TRBJ1-2; 7 bases match TRBD1. J gave up 7 bases and V 5 bases, and 7 bases lay outside the gene matches. This CDR3 spans 13 amino acids. Per germline, CDR1 MNHEY and CDR2 SMNVEV (reference sequence). The CDR3 nucleotides read TGTGCCAGCAGTCGACAGGGCAATAGTGGCTACACCTTC. Protein sequence: CASSRQGNSGYTF.

This clone came up a few times. The DNA of the CDR3 is TGTGCCAGCAGCCGACCGGACAGGGCCTACGAGCAGTACTTC. Protein: CASSRPDRAYEQYF. The chain employs TRBV11-2 and TRBJ2-7; 8 bases fit TRBD1. V was clipped by 5 bases and J by 2 bases; unmatched bases: 5. Germline CDR1 reads SGHAT; CDR2 reads FQNNGV. This CDR3 spans 14 amino acids. Drawing the rest from reference TRBV11-2 and TRBJ2-7, the complete variable domain is EAGVAQSPRYKIIEKRQSVAFWCNPISGHATLYWYQQILGQGPKLLIQFQNNGVVDDSQLPKDRFSAERLKGVDSTLKIQPAKLEDSAVYLCASSRPDRAYEQYFGPGTRLTVT.

This chain joins TRBV5-1 and TRBJ2-3; tentatively, D is TRBD2 (6 bases). The ends were cut back, 2 bases at V and 8 bases at J, with 21 bases in the middle. The CDR3 runs 16 residues. CDR1 is SGHRS, CDR2 YFSETQ, per germline. CDR3: CASSFPASAERGTQYF. The CDR3 DNA reads as TGCGCCAGCAGCTTTCCGGCTAGCGCAGAGAGAGGTACGCAGTATTTT.

The V call is TRBV19, the J call TRBJ2-3; 8 bases match TRBD1. J lost 3 bases, V lost 10 bases, and 12 bases had no gene match. This CDR3 contains 15 residues. Germline values: CDR1 LNHDA, CDR2 SQIVND (reference sequence). The CDR3 is CATRTSGGPTDTQYF. The CDR3 DNA follows: TGTGCCACCAGAACTTCAGGGGGCCCGACAGATACGCAGTATTTT.

This clone was seen more than once but under ten times. This chain links TRBV24-1 with TRBJ2-7; D is perhaps TRBD2 (6 bases). This CDR3 has 16 residues. Between the trimmed V and J ends, which lost 9 bases and 2 bases, there was a span of 22 bases. Germline V lookup: CDR1 KGHDR, CDR2 SFDVKD. CDR3 sequence (DNA): TGTGCCACCCTAGAGAGGGACTGCCCCACTCCCTACGAGCAGTACTTC. Translated, it gives CATLERDCPTPYEQYF.

V usage is TRBV7-8 and J usage is TRBJ1-1, with 9 positions matching TRBD1. This CDR3 region has 14 residues. J was trimmed by 4 bases and V by 4 bases; bases with no gene match: 4. CDR1 and CDR2 from the germline V gene are SGHVS and FQNEAQ. CDR3 sequence reads: CASSSGTGLTEAFF. In nucleotides, the CDR3 is TGTGCCAGCAGCTCAGGGACAGGGCTCACTGAAGCTTTCTTT.

V and J are TRBV9 and TRBJ1-2; 7 bases map to TRBD1. Germline lookup yields CDR1 SGDLS and CDR2 YYNGEE. V trimming: 3 bases; J trimming: 3 bases; junction bases outside the gene matches: 5. The CDR3 totals 14 residues. CDR3 nucleotides: TGTGCCAGCAGCGATAACAGGGGTCACTATGGCTACACCTTC. This gives the protein CASSDNRGHYGYTF.

The rearrangement uses TRBV4-3 and TRBJ2-7; no reliable D call. Trimming removed 0 bases from V and 0 bases from J, with 6 bases in between. The CDR3 has 14 residues. Per germline, CDR1 LGHNA and CDR2 YSLEER. The CDR3 spells CASSQDGSSYEQYF. The CDR3 nucleotides are TGCGCCAGCAGCCAAGATGGCAGCTCCTACGAGCAGTACTTC.

V gene TRBV2 combines with J gene TRBJ1-5; the D is unclear. The length of the CDR3 is 14 residues. Germline V gene sequence: CDR1 SNHLY, CDR2 FYNNEI. Trimming shortened V by 3 bases and J by 2 bases, and 8 bases separated the two germline ends. The CDR3 protein is CASSDRVGNQPQHF. CDR3 nucleotide sequence: TGTGCCAGCAGTGATCGGGTAGGCAATCAGCCCCAGCATTTT. Looking up the rest from reference TRBV2 and TRBJ1-5 gives the full variable domain: EPEVTQTPSHQVTQMGQEVILRCVPISNHLYFYWYRQILGQKVEFLVSFYNNEISEKSEIFDDQFSVERPDGSNFTLKIRSTKLEDSAMYFCASSDRVGNQPQHFGDGTRLSIL.

The chain employs TRBV24-1 and TRBJ2-3; D call uncertain. Germline CDR1 KGHDR, CDR2 SFDVKD. The ends were cut back, 3 bases at V and 2 bases at J, with 11 bases in the middle. The CDR3 sequence is 15 residues long. The CDR3 DNA follows: TGTGCCACCAGTGATAGTGGCCTCCCCACAGATACGCAGTATTTT. This translates into CATSDSGLPTDTQYF.

The genes are TRBV5-4 and TRBJ2-6, with D possibly TRBD1 on 6 matching bases. The V and J ends lost 4 bases and 0 bases respectively, with 20 bases between them. CDR1 is SGHNT and CDR2 is YYREEE in the germline V gene (reference sequence). This CDR3 spans 19 amino acids. DNA of the CDR3: TGTGCCAGCAGCCCCGGGCTGGGCAGGGGAAGCTCTGGGGCCAACGTCCTGACTTTC. Translation gives CASSPGLGRGSSGANVLTF.

V and J are TRBV3-1 (or the pseudogene TRBV3-2) and TRBJ1-1, with TRBD1 as a possible D gene (6 bases). This CDR3 is 15 amino acids long. V dropped 1 base and J dropped 4 bases, with 13 bases sitting between them. The germline V gene encodes CDR1 LGHDT and CDR2 YNNKEL (reference sequence). CDR3 sequence reads: CASSQGGGLGTEAFF. The CDR3 DNA is TGTGCCAGCAGCCAAGGGGGGGGGCTCGGCACTGAAGCTTTCTTT.